The rows below give T cell receptor beta chains drawn from one sample of a study of OX40 agonist ivuxolimab in advanced cancers. Only in-frame clones appear in the TCRdb table, and some are missing; sequencing was by immunoSEQ multiplex PCR. In the table there are over 25,000 clones, 75% to 90% of which are singletons. The sample in question was CD4+ or CD8+ T cells sorted from blood, obtained in a trial of the OX40 agonist ivuxolimab. These receptors originate from an adult with an advanced solid tumor such as melanoma, head and neck, liver or kidney cancer. Each CDR3 is given with its conserved first and last residue. The D gene is left open where the match is weak. Some rows mark clone size as missing; the rest say once, few, many or name a class of expanded clone.

cdr3_nt: TGCGCCAGCAGCCAAGATAAGGGGTGGGGTACTGAAGCTTTCTTT
cdr3_aa: CASSQDKGWGTEAFF
clone_size: once
d_call: .
v_call: TRBV4-3
j_call: TRBJ1-1

cdr3_nt: TGTGCCAGCAGTTGGGACAGGAGCTCCTACGAGCAGTACTTC
cdr3_aa: CASSWDRSSYEQYF
clone_size: .
d_call: TRBD1
v_call: TRBV28
j_call: TRBJ2-7

cdr3_nt: TGTGCCAGCAGCACCCATGACAGGGGACGCTTTTACGAGCAGTACTTC
cdr3_aa: CASSTHDRGRFYEQYF
clone_size: .
d_call: TRBD1
v_call: TRBV5-6
j_call: TRBJ2-7

cdr3_nt: TGTGCCAGCAGTTATTCTACTTCTGGAAACACCATATATTTT
cdr3_aa: CASSYSTSGNTIYF
clone_size: .
d_call: .
v_call: TRBV6-5
j_call: TRBJ1-3

cdr3_nt: TGTGCCAGCAGCGGAGCGGGGGGGCAGTCCTACGAGCAGTACTTC
cdr3_aa: CASSGAGGQSYEQYF
clone_size: .
d_call: TRBD2
v_call: TRBV9
j_call: TRBJ2-7

cdr3_nt: TGTGCCAGCAGCTCAACTTCGGCGCAGCGGGATGGCTACACCTTC
cdr3_aa: CASSSTSAQRDGYTF
clone_size: .
d_call: .
v_call: TRBV7-9
j_call: TRBJ1-2

cdr3_nt: TGTGCCAGCAGTCCCCGGGGCCTCTATCAGCCCCAGCATTTT
cdr3_aa: CASSPRGLYQPQHF
clone_size: .
d_call: .
v_call: TRBV6-4
j_call: TRBJ1-5

cdr3_nt: TGCGCCAGCAGCCAATCCGGGACAGGGGCGTACGAGCAGTACTTC
cdr3_aa: CASSQSGTGAYEQYF
clone_size: medium-sized
d_call: TRBD1
v_call: TRBV4-3
j_call: TRBJ2-7

cdr3_nt: TGTGCCAGCAGCCACAGGGACAGTTATCAGCCCCAGCATTTT
cdr3_aa: CASSHRDSYQPQHF
clone_size: .
d_call: TRBD1
v_call: TRBV7-8
j_call: TRBJ1-5

cdr3_nt: TGTGCCAGCAGCCCTGCGGGGACATTACTCTCCTACGAGCAGTACTTC
cdr3_aa: CASSPAGTLLSYEQYF
clone_size: .
d_call: .
v_call: TRBV27
j_call: TRBJ2-7

cdr3_nt: TGTGCCGGGGCGGATGCGGGGGGTTACAATGAGCAGTTCTTC
cdr3_aa: CAGADAGGYNEQFF
clone_size: .
d_call: TRBD2
v_call: TRBV6-1
j_call: TRBJ2-1

cdr3_nt: TGTGCCAGCAGTCCCCCAAGGGGGATGGACTATGGCTACACCTTC
cdr3_aa: CASSPPRGMDYGYTF
clone_size: .
d_call: .
v_call: TRBV28
j_call: TRBJ1-2

cdr3_nt: TGTGCCAGTAGTCCCTGGGGGAACACTGAAGCTTTCTTT
cdr3_aa: CASSPWGNTEAFF
clone_size: few
d_call: .
v_call: TRBV19
j_call: TRBJ1-1

cdr3_nt: TGTGCCAGCAGCTTAGAAGGTTGGGGAAAACTGTTTTTT
cdr3_aa: CASSLEGWGKLFF
clone_size: .
d_call: .
v_call: TRBV7-9
j_call: TRBJ1-4

cdr3_nt: TGCGCCAGCAGCTTCGGGTACACCGGGGAGCTGTTTTTT
cdr3_aa: CASSFGYTGELFF
clone_size: .
d_call: .
v_call: TRBV4-1
j_call: TRBJ2-2

cdr3_nt: TGCGCCAGCAGCCAAGATAGAGGGGAAAACACTGAAGCTTTCTTT
cdr3_aa: CASSQDRGENTEAFF
clone_size: .
d_call: .
v_call: TRBV4-3
j_call: TRBJ1-1

cdr3_nt: TGTGCCAGCAGCGTCGTAGGGGGCATTCGGCCCCAGCATTTT
cdr3_aa: CASSVVGGIRPQHF
clone_size: .
d_call: TRBD1
v_call: TRBV7-2
j_call: TRBJ1-5

cdr3_nt: TGTGCCAGCAGCTTAGGTCCGGGGGTAATCTATGAGCAGTTCTTC
cdr3_aa: CASSLGPGVIYEQFF
clone_size: .
d_call: .
v_call: TRBV7-6
j_call: TRBJ2-1

cdr3_nt: TGTGCCAGCTCACCTTTCCGGGACAACCAAGAGACCCAGTACTTC
cdr3_aa: CASSPFRDNQETQYF
clone_size: .
d_call: .
v_call: TRBV18
j_call: TRBJ2-5

cdr3_nt: TGTGCCAGCAGTGAACGGCCGGACGAGCAGTACTTC
cdr3_aa: CASSERPDEQYF
clone_size: medium-sized
d_call: .
v_call: TRBV2
j_call: TRBJ2-7

cdr3_nt: TGTGCCAGTAGTATAGCCGTCGGCGGGGCAGGGGAAGGCTACACCTTC
cdr3_aa: CASSIAVGGAGEGYTF
clone_size: .
d_call: .
v_call: TRBV19
j_call: TRBJ1-2

cdr3_nt: TGTGCCAGCAGTGTTCACAGGGGAAACTACGAGCAGTACTTC
cdr3_aa: CASSVHRGNYEQYF
clone_size: .
d_call: TRBD1
v_call: TRBV6-1
j_call: TRBJ2-7

cdr3_nt: TGTGCCAGCAGTTTAGGGGGGAACTCCTACAATGAGCAGTTCTTC
cdr3_aa: CASSLGGNSYNEQFF
clone_size: .
d_call: .
v_call: TRBV27
j_call: TRBJ2-1

cdr3_nt: TGTGCCAGCAGTTTATCGGTGCGGCGGGTGAACACTGAAGCTTTCTTT
cdr3_aa: CASSLSVRRVNTEAFF
clone_size: .
d_call: .
v_call: TRBV27
j_call: TRBJ1-1

cdr3_nt: TGTGCCAGCAGCAAGGGGATCAGGGGGACCTCTGGAAACACCATATATTTT
cdr3_aa: CASSKGIRGTSGNTIYF
clone_size: once
d_call: .
v_call: TRBV21-1
j_call: TRBJ1-3

cdr3_nt: TGTGCCAGCCGAAAACAGGGCCAAGGCTACGAGCAGTACTTC
cdr3_aa: CASRKQGQGYEQYF
clone_size: .
d_call: .
v_call: TRBV6-6
j_call: TRBJ2-7

cdr3_nt: TGTGCCAGCAGCTTAAGGGGGGCGACAGGGGACAATGAGCAGTTCTTC
cdr3_aa: CASSLRGATGDNEQFF
clone_size: .
d_call: TRBD1
v_call: TRBV11-2
j_call: TRBJ2-1

cdr3_nt: TGTGCCAGCAGCCTGGGACAGAATACTAACTATGGCTACACCTTC
cdr3_aa: CASSLGQNTNYGYTF
clone_size: .
d_call: TRBD1
v_call: TRBV7-2
j_call: TRBJ1-2

cdr3_nt: TGTGCCAGCAGCGGGGACAGGCCATGGCCCCAGCATTTT
cdr3_aa: CASSGDRPWPQHF
clone_size: .
d_call: TRBD1
v_call: TRBV9
j_call: TRBJ1-5

cdr3_nt: TGTGCCAGCATACACAGAGCCCCTTACACTGAAGCTTTCTTT
cdr3_aa: CASIHRAPYTEAFF
clone_size: .
d_call: .
v_call: TRBV28
j_call: TRBJ1-1

cdr3_nt: TGTGCCAGCAGCGTAGCTCATAATTTTGGAGAGCAGTACTTC
cdr3_aa: CASSVAHNFGEQYF
clone_size: .
d_call: .
v_call: TRBV9
j_call: TRBJ2-7

cdr3_nt: TGTGCCAGCAGCCCAACGGGAGAGCATTACGAGCAGTACTTC
cdr3_aa: CASSPTGEHYEQYF
clone_size: .
d_call: .
v_call: TRBV11-2
j_call: TRBJ2-7

cdr3_nt: TGTGCCAGCAGCTTAGAGGGGGACATTCAGTACTTC
cdr3_aa: CASSLEGDIQYF
clone_size: .
d_call: .
v_call: TRBV11-2
j_call: TRBJ2-4

cdr3_nt: TGTGCCAGCAGCGTACGGGACAGGGGGACCGAGACCCAGTACTTC
cdr3_aa: CASSVRDRGTETQYF
clone_size: .
d_call: .
v_call: TRBV21-1
j_call: TRBJ2-5

cdr3_nt: TGTGCCAGCAGCTTAGAAGCAGATACGCAGTATTTT
cdr3_aa: CASSLEADTQYF
clone_size: .
d_call: .
v_call: TRBV11-2
j_call: TRBJ2-3

cdr3_nt: TGTGCCACCTACCAGGGGACCGGTGACGAGCAGTACTTC
cdr3_aa: CATYQGTGDEQYF
clone_size: .
d_call: .
v_call: TRBV5-5
j_call: TRBJ2-7

cdr3_nt: TGTGCCAGCAGTGAAGCGGTAGAGGCCCCCTCGTTGGGAGAGCAGTACTTC
cdr3_aa: CASSEAVEAPSLGEQYF
clone_size: medium-sized
d_call: .
v_call: TRBV6-1
j_call: TRBJ2-7

cdr3_nt: TGTGCCTGGAGTGTCGCCACAGATACGCAGTATTTT
cdr3_aa: CAWSVATDTQYF
clone_size: few
d_call: .
v_call: TRBV30
j_call: TRBJ2-3

cdr3_nt: TGTGCCAGTAGTATAACAGTCGAATGGGGCTACACCTTC
cdr3_aa: CASSITVEWGYTF
clone_size: .
d_call: .
v_call: TRBV19
j_call: TRBJ1-2

cdr3_nt: TGTGCCAGCAGCCAAGATCGAGGAATTCCTTACGAGCAGTACTTC
cdr3_aa: CASSQDRGIPYEQYF
clone_size: .
d_call: .
v_call: TRBV14
j_call: TRBJ2-7

cdr3_nt: TGTGCCAGCGGGGGGCGTGACTTTAAAGAGACCCAGTACTTC
cdr3_aa: CASGGRDFKETQYF
clone_size: .
d_call: .
v_call: TRBV7-9
j_call: TRBJ2-5

cdr3_nt: TGTGCCAGCAGCAAAGGGGCTCGAGGCTCTGGAAACACCATATATTTT
cdr3_aa: CASSKGARGSGNTIYF
clone_size: .
d_call: .
v_call: TRBV21-1
j_call: TRBJ1-3

cdr3_nt: TGTGCCAGCAGGCCTCCAACTAATGAAAAACTGTTTTTT
cdr3_aa: CASRPPTNEKLFF
clone_size: .
d_call: .
v_call: TRBV7-9
j_call: TRBJ1-4

cdr3_nt: TGTGCCACCAACTCTGGGGCCAACGTCCTGACTTTC
cdr3_aa: CATNSGANVLTF
clone_size: .
d_call: .
v_call: TRBV6-5
j_call: TRBJ2-6

cdr3_nt: TGTGCCAGCAGTTTACTTCCGGACGCAAATCAGCCCCAGCATTTT
cdr3_aa: CASSLLPDANQPQHF
clone_size: .
d_call: .
v_call: TRBV27
j_call: TRBJ1-5

cdr3_nt: TGTGCCAGCAGCCCACGACTAGCGGGATCCTACGAGCAGTACTTC
cdr3_aa: CASSPRLAGSYEQYF
clone_size: .
d_call: TRBD2
v_call: TRBV5-5
j_call: TRBJ2-7